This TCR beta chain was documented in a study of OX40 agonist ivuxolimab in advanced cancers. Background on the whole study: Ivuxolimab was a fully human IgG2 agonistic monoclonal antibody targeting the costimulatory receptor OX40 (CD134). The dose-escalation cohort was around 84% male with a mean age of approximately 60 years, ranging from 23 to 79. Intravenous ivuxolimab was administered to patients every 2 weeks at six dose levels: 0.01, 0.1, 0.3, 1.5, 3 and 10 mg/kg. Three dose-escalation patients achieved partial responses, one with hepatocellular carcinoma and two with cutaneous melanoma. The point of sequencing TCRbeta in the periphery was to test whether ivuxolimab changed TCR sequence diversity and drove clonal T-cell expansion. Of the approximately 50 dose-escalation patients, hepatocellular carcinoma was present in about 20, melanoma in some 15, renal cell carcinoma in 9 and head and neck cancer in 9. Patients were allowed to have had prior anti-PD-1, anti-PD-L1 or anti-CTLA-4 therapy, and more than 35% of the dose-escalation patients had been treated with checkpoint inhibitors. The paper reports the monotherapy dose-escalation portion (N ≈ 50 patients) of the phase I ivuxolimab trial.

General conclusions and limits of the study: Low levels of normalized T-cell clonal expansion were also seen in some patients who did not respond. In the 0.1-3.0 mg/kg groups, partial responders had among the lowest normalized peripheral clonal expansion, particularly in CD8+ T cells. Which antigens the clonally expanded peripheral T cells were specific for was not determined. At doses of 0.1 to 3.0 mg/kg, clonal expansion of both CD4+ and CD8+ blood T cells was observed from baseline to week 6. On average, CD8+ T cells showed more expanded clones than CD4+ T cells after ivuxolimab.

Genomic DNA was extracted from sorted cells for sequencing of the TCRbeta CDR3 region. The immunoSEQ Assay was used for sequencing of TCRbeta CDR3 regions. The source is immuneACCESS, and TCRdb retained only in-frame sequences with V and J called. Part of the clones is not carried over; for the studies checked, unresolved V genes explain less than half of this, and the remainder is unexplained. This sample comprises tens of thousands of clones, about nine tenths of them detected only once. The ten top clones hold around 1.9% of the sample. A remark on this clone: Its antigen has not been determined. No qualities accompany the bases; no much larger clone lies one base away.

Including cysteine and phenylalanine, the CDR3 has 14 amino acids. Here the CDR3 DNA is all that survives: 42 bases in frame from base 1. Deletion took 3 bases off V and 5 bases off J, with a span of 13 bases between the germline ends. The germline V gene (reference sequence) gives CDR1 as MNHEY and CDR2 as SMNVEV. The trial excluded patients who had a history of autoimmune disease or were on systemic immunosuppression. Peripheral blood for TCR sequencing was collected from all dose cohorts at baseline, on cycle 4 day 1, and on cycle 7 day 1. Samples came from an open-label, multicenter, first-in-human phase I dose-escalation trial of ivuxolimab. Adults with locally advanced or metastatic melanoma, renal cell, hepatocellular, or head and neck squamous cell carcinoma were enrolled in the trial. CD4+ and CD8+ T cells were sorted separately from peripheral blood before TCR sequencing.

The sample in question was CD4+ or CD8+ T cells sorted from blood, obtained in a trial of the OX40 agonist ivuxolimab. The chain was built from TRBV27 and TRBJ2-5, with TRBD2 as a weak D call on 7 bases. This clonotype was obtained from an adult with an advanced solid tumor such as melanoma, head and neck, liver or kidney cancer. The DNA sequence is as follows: TGTGCCAGCAGTTTGTGGGGGCGGGGGGAGACCCAGTACTTC. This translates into CASSLWGRGETQYF.